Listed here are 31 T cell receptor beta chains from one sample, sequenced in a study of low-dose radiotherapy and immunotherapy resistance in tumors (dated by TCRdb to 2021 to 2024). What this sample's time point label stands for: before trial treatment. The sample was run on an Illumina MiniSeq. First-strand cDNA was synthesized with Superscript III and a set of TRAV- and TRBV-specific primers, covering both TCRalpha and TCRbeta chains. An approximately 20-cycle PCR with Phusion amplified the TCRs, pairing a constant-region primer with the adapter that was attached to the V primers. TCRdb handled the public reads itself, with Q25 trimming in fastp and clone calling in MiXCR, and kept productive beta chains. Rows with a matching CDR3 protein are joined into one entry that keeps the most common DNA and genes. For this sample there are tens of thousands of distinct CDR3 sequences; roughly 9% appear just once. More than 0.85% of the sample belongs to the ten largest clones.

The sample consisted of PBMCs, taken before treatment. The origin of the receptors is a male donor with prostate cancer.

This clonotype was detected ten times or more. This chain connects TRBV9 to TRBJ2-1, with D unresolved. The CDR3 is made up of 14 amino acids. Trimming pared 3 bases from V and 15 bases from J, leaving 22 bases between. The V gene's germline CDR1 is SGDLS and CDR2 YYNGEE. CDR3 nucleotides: TGTGCCAGCAGCGCAGAACCTCAGGACGGCCGTACGTTCTTC. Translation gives CASSAEPQDGRTFF.

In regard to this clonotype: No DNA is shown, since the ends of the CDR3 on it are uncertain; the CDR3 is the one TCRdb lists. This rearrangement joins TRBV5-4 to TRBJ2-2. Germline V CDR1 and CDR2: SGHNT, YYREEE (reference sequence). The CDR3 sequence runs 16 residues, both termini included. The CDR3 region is CASSSGGVNTGELFFF.

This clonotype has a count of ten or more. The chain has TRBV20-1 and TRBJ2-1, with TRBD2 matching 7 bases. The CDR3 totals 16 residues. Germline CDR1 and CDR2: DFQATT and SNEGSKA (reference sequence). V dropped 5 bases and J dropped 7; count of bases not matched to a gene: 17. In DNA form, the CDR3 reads TGCAGTGCTCCGCCAACTCCCGGGACTATAAAAAATGAGCAGTTCTTC. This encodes CSAPPTPGTIKNEQFF.

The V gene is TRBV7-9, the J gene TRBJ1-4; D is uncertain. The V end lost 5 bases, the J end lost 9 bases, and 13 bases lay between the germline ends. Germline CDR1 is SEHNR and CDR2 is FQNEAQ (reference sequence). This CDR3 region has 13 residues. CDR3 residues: CASSGRGGQKLFF. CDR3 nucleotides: TGTGCCAGCAGCGGTCGAGGAGGGCAAAAACTGTTTTTT.

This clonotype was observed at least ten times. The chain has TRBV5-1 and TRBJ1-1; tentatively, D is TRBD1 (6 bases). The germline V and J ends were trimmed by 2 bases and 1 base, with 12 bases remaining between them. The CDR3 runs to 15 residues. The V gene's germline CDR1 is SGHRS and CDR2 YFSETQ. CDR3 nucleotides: TGCGCCAGCAGCTTCGGGGGACACCAGAACACTGAAGCTTTCTTT. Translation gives CASSFGGHQNTEAFF.

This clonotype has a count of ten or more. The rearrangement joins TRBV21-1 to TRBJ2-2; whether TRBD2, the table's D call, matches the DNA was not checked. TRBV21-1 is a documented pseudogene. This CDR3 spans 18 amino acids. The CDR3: CASSKLASGRPHTGELFF. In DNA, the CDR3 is TGTGCCAGCAGCAAACTCGCAAGCGGGAGACCCCACACCGGGGAGCTGTTTTTT.

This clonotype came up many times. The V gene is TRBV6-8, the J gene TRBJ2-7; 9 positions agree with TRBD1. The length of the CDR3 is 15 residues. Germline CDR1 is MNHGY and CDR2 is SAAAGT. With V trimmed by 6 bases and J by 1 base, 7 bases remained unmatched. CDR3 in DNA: TGTGCCAGCAGGCCCGGGACAGGGCATTCCTACGAGCAGTACTTC. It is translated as CASRPGTGHSYEQYF.

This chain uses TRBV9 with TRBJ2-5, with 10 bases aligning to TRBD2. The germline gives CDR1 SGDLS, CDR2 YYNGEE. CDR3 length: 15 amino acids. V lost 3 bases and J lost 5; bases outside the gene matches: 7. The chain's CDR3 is CASSGPSGSPETQYF. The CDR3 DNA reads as TGTGCCAGCAGCGGACCTAGCGGGAGTCCCGAGACCCAGTACTTC. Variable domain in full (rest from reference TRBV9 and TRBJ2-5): DSGVTQTPKHLITATGQRVTLRCSPRSGDLSVYWYQQSLDQGLQFLIQYYNGEERAKGNILERFSAQQFPDLHSELNLSSLELGDSALYFCASSGPSGSPETQYFGPGTRLLVL.

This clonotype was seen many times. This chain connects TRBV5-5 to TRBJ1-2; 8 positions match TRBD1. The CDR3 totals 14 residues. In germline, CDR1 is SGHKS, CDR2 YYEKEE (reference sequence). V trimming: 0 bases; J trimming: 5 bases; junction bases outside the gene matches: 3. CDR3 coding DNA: TGTGCCAGCAGCTTGGGAGACAGGGGATATGGCTACACCTTC. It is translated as CASSLGDRGYGYTF.

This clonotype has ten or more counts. The CDR3 sequence is CASSFSGFYGYTF. In DNA form, the CDR3 reads TGCGCCAGCAGCTTCTCAGGCTTCTATGGCTACACCTTC. The chain has TRBV4-1 and TRBJ1-2; D unclear. V lost 5 bases to trimming and J lost 4 bases, with 11 bases between them. The germline CDR1 and CDR2 sequences are MGHRA and YSYEKL. This CDR3 has 13 amino acids.

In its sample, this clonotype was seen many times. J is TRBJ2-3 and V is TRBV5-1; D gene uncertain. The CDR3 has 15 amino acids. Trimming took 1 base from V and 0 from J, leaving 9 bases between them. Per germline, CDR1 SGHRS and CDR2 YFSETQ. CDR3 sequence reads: CASSLSATSTDTQYF. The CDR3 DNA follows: TGCGCCAGCAGCTTGTCCGCCACTAGCACAGATACGCAGTATTTT.

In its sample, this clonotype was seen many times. As DNA, the CDR3 is TGTGCCAGCAGCTTACCGTCCGGGAGTGGCGCAGATACGCAGTATTTT. Protein sequence: CASSLPSGSGADTQYF. The chain links TRBV7-9 to TRBJ2-3, with D possibly matching TRBD2 (6 bases). Trimming cost V 2 bases and J 4 bases, with 16 bases left between them. Germline V gives CDR1 SEHNR, CDR2 FQNEAQ (reference sequence). CDR3 length: 16 residues. The full variable domain, its missing parts supplied by reference TRBV7-9 and TRBJ2-3, is DTGVSQNPRHKITKRGQNVTFRCDPISEHNRLYWYRQTLGQGPEFLTYFQNEAQLEKSRLLSDRFSAERPKGSFSTLEIQRTEQGDSAMYLCASSLPSGSGADTQYFGPGTRLTVL.

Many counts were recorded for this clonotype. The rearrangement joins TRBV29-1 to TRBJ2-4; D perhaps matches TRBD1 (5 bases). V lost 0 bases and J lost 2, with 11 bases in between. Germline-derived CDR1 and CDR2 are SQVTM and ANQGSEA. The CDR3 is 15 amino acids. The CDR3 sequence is CSVEDLGLSKNIQYF. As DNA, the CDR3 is TGCAGCGTTGAAGATCTGGGGCTGTCCAAAAACATTCAGTACTTC.

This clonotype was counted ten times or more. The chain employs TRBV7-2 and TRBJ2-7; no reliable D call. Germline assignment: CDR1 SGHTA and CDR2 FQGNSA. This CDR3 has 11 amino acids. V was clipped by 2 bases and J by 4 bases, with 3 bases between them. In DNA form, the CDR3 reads TGTGCCAGCAGCTTACTATACGAGCAGTACTTC. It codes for CASSLLYEQYF.

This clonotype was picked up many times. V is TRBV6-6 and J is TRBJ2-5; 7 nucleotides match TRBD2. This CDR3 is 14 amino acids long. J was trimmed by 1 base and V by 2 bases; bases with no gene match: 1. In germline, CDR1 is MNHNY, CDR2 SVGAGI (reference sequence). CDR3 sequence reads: CASSYGTIQETQYF. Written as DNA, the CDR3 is TGTGCCAGCAGTTACGGGACTATCCAAGAGACCCAGTACTTC.

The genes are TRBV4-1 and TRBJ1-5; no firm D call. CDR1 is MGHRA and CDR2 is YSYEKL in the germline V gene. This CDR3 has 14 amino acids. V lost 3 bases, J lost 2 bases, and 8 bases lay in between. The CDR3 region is CASSQVDGNQPQHF. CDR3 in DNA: TGCGCCAGCAGCCAGGTTGACGGCAATCAGCCCCAGCATTTT.

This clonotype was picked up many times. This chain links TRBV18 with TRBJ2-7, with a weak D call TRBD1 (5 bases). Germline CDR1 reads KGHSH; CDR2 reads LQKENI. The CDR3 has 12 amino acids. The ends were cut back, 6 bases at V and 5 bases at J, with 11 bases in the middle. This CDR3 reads CASSQQVNEQYF. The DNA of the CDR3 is TGTGCCAGCTCTCAACAGGTTAACGAGCAGTACTTC.

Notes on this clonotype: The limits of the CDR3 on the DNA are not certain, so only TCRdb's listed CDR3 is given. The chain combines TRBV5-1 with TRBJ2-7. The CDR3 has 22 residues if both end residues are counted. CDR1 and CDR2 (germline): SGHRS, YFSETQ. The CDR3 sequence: CASTNQTSMYLCASTTTYEQYF.

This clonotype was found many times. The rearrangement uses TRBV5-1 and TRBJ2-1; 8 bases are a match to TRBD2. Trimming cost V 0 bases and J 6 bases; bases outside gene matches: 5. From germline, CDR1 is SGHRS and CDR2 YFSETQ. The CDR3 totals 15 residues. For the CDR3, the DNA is TGCGCCAGCAGCTTGGCCTCGGGAGGGACCAATGAGCAGTTCTTC. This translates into CASSLASGGTNEQFF.

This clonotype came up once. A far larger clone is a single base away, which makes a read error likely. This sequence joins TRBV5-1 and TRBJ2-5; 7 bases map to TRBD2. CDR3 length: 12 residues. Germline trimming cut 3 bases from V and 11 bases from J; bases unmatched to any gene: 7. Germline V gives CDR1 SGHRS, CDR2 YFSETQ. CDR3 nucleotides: TGCGCCAGCAGCTCGGGACTAAATGAGCAGTACTTC. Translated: CASSSGLNEQYF. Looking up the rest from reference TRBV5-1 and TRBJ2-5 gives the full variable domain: KAGVTQTPRYLIKTRGQQVTLSCSPISGHRSVSWYQQTPGQGLQFLFEYFSETQRNKGNFPGRFSGRQFSNSRSEMNVSTLELGDSALYLCASSSGLNEQYFGPGTRLLVL.

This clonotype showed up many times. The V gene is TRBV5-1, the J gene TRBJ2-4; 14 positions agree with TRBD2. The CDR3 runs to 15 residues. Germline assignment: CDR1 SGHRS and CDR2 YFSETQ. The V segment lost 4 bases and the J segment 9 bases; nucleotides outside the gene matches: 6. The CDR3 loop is CASSTGLAGASIQYF. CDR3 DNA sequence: TGCGCCAGCAGCACGGGACTAGCGGGAGCAAGCATTCAGTACTTC.

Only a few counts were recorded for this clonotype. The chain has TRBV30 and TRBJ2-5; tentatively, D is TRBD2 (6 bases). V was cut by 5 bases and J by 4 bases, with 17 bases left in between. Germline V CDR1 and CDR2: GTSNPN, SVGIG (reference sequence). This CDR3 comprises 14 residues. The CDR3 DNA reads TGTGCCTGGCGGGGGTCCGGTGGTTTAGAGACCCAGTACTTC. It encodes CAWRGSGGLETQYF.

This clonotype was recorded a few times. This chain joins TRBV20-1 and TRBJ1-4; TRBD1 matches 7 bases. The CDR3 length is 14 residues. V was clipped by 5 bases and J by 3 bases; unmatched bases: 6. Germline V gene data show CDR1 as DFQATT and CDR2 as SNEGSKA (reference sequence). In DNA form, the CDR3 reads TGCAGTGCTCCACAGGGGCTTCCTAATGAAAAACTGTTTTTT. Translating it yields CSAPQGLPNEKLFF.

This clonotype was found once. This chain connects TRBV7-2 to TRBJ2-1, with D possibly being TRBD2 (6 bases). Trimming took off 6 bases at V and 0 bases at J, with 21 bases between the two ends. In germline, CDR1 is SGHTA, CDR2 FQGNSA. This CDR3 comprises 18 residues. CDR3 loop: CASSPPLAAGGSYNEQFF. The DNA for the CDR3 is TGTGCCAGCAGTCCCCCTTTGGCAGCGGGTGGCTCCTACAATGAGCAGTTCTTC. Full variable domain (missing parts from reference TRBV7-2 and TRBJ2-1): GAGVSQSPSNKVTEKGKDVELRCDPISGHTALYWYRQSLGQGLEFLIYFQGNSAPDKSGLPSDRFSAERTGGSVSTLTIQRTQQEDSAVYLCASSPPLAAGGSYNEQFFGPGTRLTVL.

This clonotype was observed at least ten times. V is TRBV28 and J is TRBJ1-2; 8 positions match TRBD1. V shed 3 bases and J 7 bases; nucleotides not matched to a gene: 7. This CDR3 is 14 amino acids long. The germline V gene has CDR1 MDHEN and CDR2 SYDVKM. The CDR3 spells CASSFDRGYFGYTF. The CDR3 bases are TGTGCCAGCAGTTTTGACAGGGGCTATTTTGGCTACACCTTC.

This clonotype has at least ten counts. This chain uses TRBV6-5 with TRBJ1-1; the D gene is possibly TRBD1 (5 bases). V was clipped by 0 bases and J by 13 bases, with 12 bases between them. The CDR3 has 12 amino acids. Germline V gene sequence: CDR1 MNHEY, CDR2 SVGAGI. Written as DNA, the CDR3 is TGTGCCAGCAGTTACTCCGGGGGGTATTTTTTCTTT. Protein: CASSYSGGYFFF.

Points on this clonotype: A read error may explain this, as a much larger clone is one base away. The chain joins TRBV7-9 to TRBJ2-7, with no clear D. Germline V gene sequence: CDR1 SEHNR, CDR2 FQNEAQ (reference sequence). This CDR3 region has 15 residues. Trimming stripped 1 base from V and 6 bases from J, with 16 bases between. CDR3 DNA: TGTGCCAGCAGCTTAGGTCGGCCGGATACCTGCGAGCAGTACTTC. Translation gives CASSLGRPDTCEQYF.

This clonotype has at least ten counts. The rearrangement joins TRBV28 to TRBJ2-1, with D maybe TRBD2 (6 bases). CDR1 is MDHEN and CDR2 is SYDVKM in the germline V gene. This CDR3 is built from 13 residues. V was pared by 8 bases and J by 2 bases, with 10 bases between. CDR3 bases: TGTGCCAGCCAGGAGGGGACCTACAATGAGCAGTTCTTC. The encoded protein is CASQEGTYNEQFF.

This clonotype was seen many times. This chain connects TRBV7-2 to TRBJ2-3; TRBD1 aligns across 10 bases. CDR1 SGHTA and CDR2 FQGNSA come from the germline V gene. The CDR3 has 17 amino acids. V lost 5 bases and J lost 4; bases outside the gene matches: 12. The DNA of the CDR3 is TGTGCCAGCAGCCCCCAGGCCATCGGGACAGGGGCAGATACGCAGTATTTT. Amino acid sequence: CASSPQAIGTGADTQYF.

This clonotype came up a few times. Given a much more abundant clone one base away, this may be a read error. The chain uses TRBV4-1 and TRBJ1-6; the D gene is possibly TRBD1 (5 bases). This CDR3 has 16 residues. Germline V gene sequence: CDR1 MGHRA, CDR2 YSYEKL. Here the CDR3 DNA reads TGCCCCAGCAGCCAAGATCAGGGTTTAAAAGGCTCACCCCTCCACTTT. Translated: CPSSQDQGLKGSPLHF.

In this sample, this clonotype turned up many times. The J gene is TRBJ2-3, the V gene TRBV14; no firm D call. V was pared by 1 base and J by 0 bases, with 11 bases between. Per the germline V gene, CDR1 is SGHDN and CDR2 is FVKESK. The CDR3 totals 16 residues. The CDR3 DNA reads TGTGCCAGCAGCCAAGTTCACTTCTTTAGCACAGATACGCAGTATTTT. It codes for CASSQVHFFSTDTQYF.